This T cell receptor beta chain was recovered during a study of STAT5B mutations in CD4+ large granular lymphocyte leukemia. Notes on the study in general: Data were not HLA-matched across samples. Without putative leukemic clones, patient CD4-sorted repertoires remained more clonal than healthy CD4+ repertoires. TRBV06-family usage was enriched in top patient clones (8/27) versus controls (2/35).

Assay used: immunoSEQ multiplex PCR; TCRdb lists only in-frame clones, some missing. The sample shows 35,000 to 40,000 clones, more than 70% of them seen only once. Details on this clone: Its antigen remains unidentified.

CDR3 size: 16 residues. J gave up 5 bases and V 4 bases, and 5 bases lay outside the gene matches. Germline-derived CDR1 and CDR2 are SGHNT and YYREEE (reference sequence). This chain connects TRBV5-4 to TRBJ2-5; 16 nucleotides match TRBD2. The TCR originated in a human donor in good health. Sequencing input: CD4+ T cells from blood buffy coats. DNA for the CDR3: TGTGCCAGCAGCCCGCGGGGACTAGCGGGGGGGGAGACCCAGTACTTC. Translating it yields CASSPRGLAGGETQYF.